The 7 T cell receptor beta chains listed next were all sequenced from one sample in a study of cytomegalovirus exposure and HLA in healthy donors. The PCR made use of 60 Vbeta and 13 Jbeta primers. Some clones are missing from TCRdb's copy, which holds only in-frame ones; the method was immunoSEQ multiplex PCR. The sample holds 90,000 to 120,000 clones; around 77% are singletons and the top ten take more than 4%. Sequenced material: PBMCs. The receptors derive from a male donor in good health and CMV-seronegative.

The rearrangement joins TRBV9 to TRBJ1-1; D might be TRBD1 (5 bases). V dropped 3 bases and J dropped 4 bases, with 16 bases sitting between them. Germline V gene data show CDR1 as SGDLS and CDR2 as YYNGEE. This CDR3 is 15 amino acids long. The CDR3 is CASSAREGVITEAFF. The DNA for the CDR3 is TGTGCCAGCAGCGCCAGGGAGGGAGTGATCACTGAAGCTTTCTTT.

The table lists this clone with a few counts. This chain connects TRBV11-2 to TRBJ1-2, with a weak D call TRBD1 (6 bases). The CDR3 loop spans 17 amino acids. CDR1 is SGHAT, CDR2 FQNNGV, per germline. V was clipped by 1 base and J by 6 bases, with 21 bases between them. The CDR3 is CASSLGTALSPSHGYTF. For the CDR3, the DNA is TGTGCCAGCAGCTTAGGGACAGCCCTGTCCCCCAGCCATGGCTACACCTTC. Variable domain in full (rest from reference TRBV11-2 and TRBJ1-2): EAGVAQSPRYKIIEKRQSVAFWCNPISGHATLYWYQQILGQGPKLLIQFQNNGVVDDSQLPKDRFSAERLKGVDSTLKIQPAKLEDSAVYLCASSLGTALSPSHGYTFGSGTRLTVV.

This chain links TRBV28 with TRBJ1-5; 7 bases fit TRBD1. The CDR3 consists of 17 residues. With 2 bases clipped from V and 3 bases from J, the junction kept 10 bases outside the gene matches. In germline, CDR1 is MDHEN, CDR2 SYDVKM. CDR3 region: CASSLNRDSPINQPQHF. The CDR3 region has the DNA TGTGCCAGCAGTTTAAACCGGGACAGCCCAATCAATCAGCCCCAGCATTTT.

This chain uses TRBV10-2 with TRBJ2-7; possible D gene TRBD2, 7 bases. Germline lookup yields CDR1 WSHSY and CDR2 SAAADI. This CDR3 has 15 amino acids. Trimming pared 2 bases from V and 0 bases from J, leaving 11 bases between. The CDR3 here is CASSERGGSSYEQYF. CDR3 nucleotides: TGCGCCAGCAGTGAGAGGGGGGGGAGCTCCTACGAGCAGTACTTC.

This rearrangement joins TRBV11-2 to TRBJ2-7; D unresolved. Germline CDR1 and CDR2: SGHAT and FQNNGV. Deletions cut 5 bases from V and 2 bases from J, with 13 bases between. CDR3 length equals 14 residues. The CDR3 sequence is CASSQSLGTYEQYF. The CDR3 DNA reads TGTGCCAGCAGCCAATCGCTAGGTACCTACGAGCAGTACTTC.

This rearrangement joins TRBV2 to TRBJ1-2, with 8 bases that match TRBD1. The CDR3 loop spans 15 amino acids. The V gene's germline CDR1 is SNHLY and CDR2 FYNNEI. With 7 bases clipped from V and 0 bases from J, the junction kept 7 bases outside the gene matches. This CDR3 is CASTKSGQANYGYTF. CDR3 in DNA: TGTGCCAGCACAAAATCGGGACAGGCTAACTATGGCTACACCTTC.

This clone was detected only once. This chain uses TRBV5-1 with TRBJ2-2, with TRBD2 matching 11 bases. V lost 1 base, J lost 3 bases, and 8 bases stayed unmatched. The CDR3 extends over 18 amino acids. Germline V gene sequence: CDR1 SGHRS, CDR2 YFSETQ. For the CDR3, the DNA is TGCGCCAGCAGCTTGACTAGCGGGAGAGGTTTAGACACCGGGGAGCTGTTTTTT. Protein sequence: CASSLTSGRGLDTGELFF. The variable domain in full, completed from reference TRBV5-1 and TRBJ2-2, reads KAGVTQTPRYLIKTRGQQVTLSCSPISGHRSVSWYQQTPGQGLQFLFEYFSETQRNKGNFPGRFSGRQFSNSRSEMNVSTLELGDSALYLCASSLTSGRGLDTGELFFGEGSRLTVL.